Shown below are 10 T cell receptor beta chains from a single sample sequenced in a study of beta chain features in type 1 diabetes. Expressed TCRB transcripts got sequenced, as all isolated RNA was reverse transcribed. Only in-frame clones appear in the TCRdb table, and some are missing; sequencing was by immunoSEQ multiplex PCR. The table records over 700,000 clones, roughly 17% of them present only once. The sequenced material came from naive CD4+ T cells from blood. The receptors originated from a woman aged 18-29 years in good health.

This clone was seen a few times. The chain links TRBV9 to TRBJ1-1; no clear D gene. Looked up from germline, CDR1 is SGDLS and CDR2 is YYNGEE. Trimming stripped 3 bases from V and 1 base from J, with 10 bases between. CDR3 length: 14 residues. In nucleotides, the CDR3 is TGTGCCAGCAGCGGGGGATTCGGGAACACTGAAGCTTTCTTT. As protein: CASSGGFGNTEAFF. Full variable domain (missing parts from reference TRBV9 and TRBJ1-1): DSGVTQTPKHLITATGQRVTLRCSPRSGDLSVYWYQQSLDQGLQFLIQYYNGEERAKGNILERFSAQQFPDLHSELNLSSLELGDSALYFCASSGGFGNTEAFFGQGTRLTVV.

The J gene is TRBJ1-3, the V gene TRBV2; a weak D match, TRBD1 (6 bases). Looked up from germline, CDR1 is SNHLY and CDR2 is FYNNEI. The CDR3 consists of 16 residues. Trimming removed 2 bases at V and 8 bases at J, with 19 bases between. The CDR3 bases are TGTGCCAGCAGTGAACAGGGGCCCGACAGAGGGGACACCATATATTTT. Protein product: CASSEQGPDRGDTIYF.

This rearrangement joins TRBV5-1 to TRBJ1-2; D may be TRBD1 (5 bases). Germline CDR1 SGHRS, CDR2 YFSETQ. The CDR3 has 14 residues. V dropped 7 bases and J dropped 6 bases, with 19 bases sitting between them. In nucleotides, the CDR3 is TGCGCCAGCTCCCAGGGAAGTGGACTTGATGGCTACACCTTC. Translated, it gives CASSQGSGLDGYTF.

In its sample, this clone was seen a few times. The chain couples TRBV28 to TRBJ2-7; D is possibly TRBD1 (6 bases). The CDR3 is 14 residues long. Germline V gene data show CDR1 as MDHEN and CDR2 as SYDVKM. V was cut by 2 bases and J by 5 bases, with 13 bases left in between. The CDR3 region is CASSLGSQGNEQYF. Here the CDR3 DNA reads TGTGCCAGCAGTTTAGGGTCGCAGGGGAACGAGCAGTACTTC.

The table lists this clone with a few counts. The chain links TRBV7-2 to TRBJ2-7, with unresolved D. V lost 2 bases to trimming and J lost 0 bases, with 11 bases between them. Germline CDR1 reads SGHTA; CDR2 reads FQGNSA. CDR3 size: 15 residues. This CDR3 is CASSLSTTNSYEQYF. In nucleotides, the CDR3 is TGTGCCAGCAGCTTATCCACAACTAACTCCTACGAGCAGTACTTC. The full variable domain, its missing parts supplied by reference TRBV7-2 and TRBJ2-7, is GAGVSQSPSNKVTEKGKDVELRCDPISGHTALYWYRQSLGQGLEFLIYFQGNSAPDKSGLPSDRFSAERTGGSVSTLTIQRTQQEDSAVYLCASSLSTTNSYEQYFGPGTRLTVT.

The gene calls are TRBV6-4 and TRBJ1-2, with a tentative D call TRBD1 (5 bases). Trimming removed 11 bases at V and 4 bases at J, with 14 bases between. CDR1 and CDR2 (germline): MRHNA, SNTAGT. The CDR3 loop spans 12 amino acids. The CDR3 loop is CAYNSGGYGYTF. The CDR3 DNA reads as TGTGCCTATAATAGTGGGGGCTATGGCTACACCTTC.

This clone was counted a few times. The same CDR3 also results from other DNA sequences found in this sample. The V and J genes are TRBV18 and TRBJ2-7; D uncertain. Germline V gene lookup returns CDR1 KGHSH and CDR2 LQKENI. The CDR3 loop spans 11 amino acids. Between the trimmed V and J ends, which lost 6 bases and 0 bases, there was a span of 3 bases. The DNA for the CDR3 is TGTGCCAGCTCCCGCTCCTACGAGCAGTACTTC. Translated, it gives CASSRSYEQYF. Filled out from reference TRBV18 and TRBJ2-7, the complete variable domain reads NAGVMQNPRHLVRRRGQEARLRCSPMKGHSHVYWYRQLPEEGLKFMVYLQKENIIDESGMPKERFSAEFPKEGPSILRIQQVVRGDSAAYFCASSRSYEQYFGPGTRLTVT.

V gene TRBV5-6 combines with J gene TRBJ2-5, with D tentatively TRBD2 (6 bases). Germline V gives CDR1 SGHDT, CDR2 YYEEEE. The CDR3 runs 14 residues. Between the trimmed V and J ends, which lost 1 base and 0 bases, there was a span of 7 bases. The CDR3 reads CASSLRGNQETQYF. CDR3 in DNA: TGTGCCAGCAGCTTGCGGGGGAACCAAGAGACCCAGTACTTC.

This clone was counted only a few times. This sample also contains other DNA sequences that code for the same CDR3. The chain has TRBV7-9 and TRBJ1-2, with no clear D. Trimming removed 1 base at V and 2 bases at J, with 5 bases between. The CDR3 spans 13 residues. CDR1 is SEHNR and CDR2 is FQNEAQ in the germline V gene (reference sequence). The CDR3 region is CASSLGANYGYTF. In nucleotides, the CDR3 is TGTGCCAGCAGCTTAGGGGCGAACTATGGCTACACCTTC.

The chain is built from TRBV5-1 and TRBJ1-4, with D maybe TRBD1 (6 bases). CDR1 SGHRS and CDR2 YFSETQ come from the germline V gene. The CDR3 extends over 15 amino acids. Deletions cut 3 bases from V and 7 bases from J, with 16 bases between. In DNA, the CDR3 is TGCGCCAGCAGCTCTGGCAGGGGATGGGGTGAAAAACTGTTTTTT. Its translation: CASSSGRGWGEKLFF.